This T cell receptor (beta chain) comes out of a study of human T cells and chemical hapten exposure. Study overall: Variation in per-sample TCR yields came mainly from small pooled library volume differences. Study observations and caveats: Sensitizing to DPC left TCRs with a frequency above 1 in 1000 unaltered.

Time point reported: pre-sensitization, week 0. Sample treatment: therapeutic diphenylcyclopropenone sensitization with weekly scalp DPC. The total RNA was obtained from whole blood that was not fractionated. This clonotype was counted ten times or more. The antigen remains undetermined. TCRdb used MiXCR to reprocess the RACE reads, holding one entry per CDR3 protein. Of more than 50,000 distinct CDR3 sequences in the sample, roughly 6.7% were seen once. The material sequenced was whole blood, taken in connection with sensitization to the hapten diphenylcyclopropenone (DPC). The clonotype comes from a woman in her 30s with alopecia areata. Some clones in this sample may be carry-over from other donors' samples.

CDR3 protein: CASSFSGGNTEAFF. CDR3 nucleotide sequence: TGCGCCAGCAGCTTCTCAGGGGGCAACACTGAAGCTTTCTTT. This chain links TRBV5-1 with TRBJ1-1; 8 bases match TRBD1. Germline V lookup: CDR1 SGHRS, CDR2 YFSETQ. The CDR3 spans 14 residues. Trimming took 2 bases from V and 2 from J; bases not matched to a gene: 2.